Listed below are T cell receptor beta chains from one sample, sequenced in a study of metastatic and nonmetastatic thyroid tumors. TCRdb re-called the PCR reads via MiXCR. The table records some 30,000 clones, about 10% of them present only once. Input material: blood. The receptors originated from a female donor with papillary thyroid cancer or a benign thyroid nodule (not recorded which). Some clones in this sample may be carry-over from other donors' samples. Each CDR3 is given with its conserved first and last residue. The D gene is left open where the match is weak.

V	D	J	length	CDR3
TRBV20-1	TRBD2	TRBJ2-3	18	CSASDPRGSGSNTDTQYF
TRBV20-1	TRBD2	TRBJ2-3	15	CSARGTSGSTDTQYF
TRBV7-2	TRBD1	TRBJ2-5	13	CASSRQGQDTQYF
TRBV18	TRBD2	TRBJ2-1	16	CASSRLAGVLSNEQFF
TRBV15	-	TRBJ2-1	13	CATSREGGNEQFF
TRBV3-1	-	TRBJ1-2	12	CASSRSQRGYTF
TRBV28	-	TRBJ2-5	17	CASSLSSTGEYQETQYF
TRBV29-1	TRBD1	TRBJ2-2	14	CSVGTGGDTGELFF
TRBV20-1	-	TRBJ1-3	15	CSARAIPSSGNTIYF
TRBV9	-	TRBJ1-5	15	CASSAGTYSNQPQHF
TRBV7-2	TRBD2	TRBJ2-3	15	CASSLRTSGWGTQYF
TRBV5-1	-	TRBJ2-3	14	CASSLDGLGDTQYF
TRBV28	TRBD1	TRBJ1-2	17	CASSLVSAGGEDAGYTF
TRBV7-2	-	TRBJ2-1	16	CASSYPGAGSYNEQFF
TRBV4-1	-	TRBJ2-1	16	CASSQDPASSYNEQFF
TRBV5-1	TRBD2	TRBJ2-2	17	CASTSLAGDPGTGELFF
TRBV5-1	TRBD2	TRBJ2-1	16	CASSLGAGGERNEQFF
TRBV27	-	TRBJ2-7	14	CASSLSGELNEQYF
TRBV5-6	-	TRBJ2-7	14	CASSPGTSPHEQYF
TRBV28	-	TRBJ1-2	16	CASSLVTGPIHYDYTF
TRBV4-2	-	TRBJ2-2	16	CASSQDSDSNTGELFF
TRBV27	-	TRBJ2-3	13	CASALSGTDTQYF
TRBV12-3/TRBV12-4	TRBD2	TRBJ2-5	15	CASSHSGRAGETQYF
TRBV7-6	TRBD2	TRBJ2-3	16	CASSLGPSGRSDTQYF
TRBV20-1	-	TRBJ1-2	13	CSASGDRLYGYTF
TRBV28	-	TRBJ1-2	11	CASKTGRGYTF
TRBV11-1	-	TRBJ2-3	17	CASSVIDGWVLTDTQYF
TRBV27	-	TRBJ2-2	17	CATSPFDFISNTGELFF
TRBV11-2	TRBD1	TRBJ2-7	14	CASSFAGGSYEQYF
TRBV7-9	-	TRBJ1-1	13	CASSYAGSTEAFF
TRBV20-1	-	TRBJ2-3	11	CSAIITDTQYF
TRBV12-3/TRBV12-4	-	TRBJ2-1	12	CASSLILNEQFF
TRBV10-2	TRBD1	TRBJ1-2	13	CASRGTGDYGYTF
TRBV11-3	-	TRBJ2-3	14	CASTEADHTDTQYF
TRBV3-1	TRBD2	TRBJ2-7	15	CASSQDAAGAKAQYF
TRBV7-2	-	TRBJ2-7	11	CASSSIYEQYF
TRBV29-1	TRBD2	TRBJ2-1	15	CSVEIYTSANNEQFF
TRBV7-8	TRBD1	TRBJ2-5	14	CASSVGTAQETQYF
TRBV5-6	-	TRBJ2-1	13	CASSAWGGYEQFF
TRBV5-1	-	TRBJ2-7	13	CASSLAGVGEQYF
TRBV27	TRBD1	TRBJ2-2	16	CASREQGAVETGELFF
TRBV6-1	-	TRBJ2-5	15	CASSKGGPPQETQYF
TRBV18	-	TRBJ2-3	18	CASSPTPASDWGGDTQYF
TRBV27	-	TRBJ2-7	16	CASSFSPGPVSYEQYF
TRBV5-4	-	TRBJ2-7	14	CASSLAESRHEQYF
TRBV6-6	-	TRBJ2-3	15	CASSYTRVGTDTQYF
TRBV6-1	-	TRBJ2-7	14	CASTDVGSSPEQYF
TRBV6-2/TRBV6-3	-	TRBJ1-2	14	CASSPLVGSGGYTF
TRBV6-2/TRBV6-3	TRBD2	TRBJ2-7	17	CASSYPTGLAGGCEQYF
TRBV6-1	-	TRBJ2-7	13	CASSVLSSYEQYF
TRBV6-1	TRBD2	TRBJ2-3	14	CASRTSGRADTQYF
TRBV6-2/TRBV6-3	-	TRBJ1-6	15	CASRSSERASSPLHF
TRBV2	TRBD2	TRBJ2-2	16	CASRISSGSGTGELFF